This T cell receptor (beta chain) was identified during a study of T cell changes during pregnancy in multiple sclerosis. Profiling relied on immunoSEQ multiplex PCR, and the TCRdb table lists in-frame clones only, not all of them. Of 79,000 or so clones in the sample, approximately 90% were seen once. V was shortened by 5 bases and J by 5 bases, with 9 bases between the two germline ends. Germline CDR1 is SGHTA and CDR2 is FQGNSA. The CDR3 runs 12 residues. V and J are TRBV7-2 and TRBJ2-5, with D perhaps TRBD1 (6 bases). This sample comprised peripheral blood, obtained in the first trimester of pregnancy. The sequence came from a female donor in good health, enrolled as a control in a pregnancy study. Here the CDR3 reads CASSSQGETQYF. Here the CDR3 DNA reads TGTGCCAGCAGCAGTCAGGGGGAGACCCAGTACTTC.